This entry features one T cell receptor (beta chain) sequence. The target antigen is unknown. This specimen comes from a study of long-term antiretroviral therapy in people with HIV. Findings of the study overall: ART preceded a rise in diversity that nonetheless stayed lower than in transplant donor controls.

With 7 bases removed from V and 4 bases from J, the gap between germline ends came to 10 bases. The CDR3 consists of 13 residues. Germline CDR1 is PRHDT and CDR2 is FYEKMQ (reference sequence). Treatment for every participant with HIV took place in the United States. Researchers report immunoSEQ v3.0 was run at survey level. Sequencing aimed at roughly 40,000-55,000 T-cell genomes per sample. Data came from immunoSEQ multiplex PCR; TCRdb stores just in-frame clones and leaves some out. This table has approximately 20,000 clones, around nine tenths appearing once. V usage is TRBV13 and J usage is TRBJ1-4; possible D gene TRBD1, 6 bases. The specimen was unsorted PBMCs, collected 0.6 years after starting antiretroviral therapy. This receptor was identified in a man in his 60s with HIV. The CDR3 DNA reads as TGTGCCAGCACGGACAGCCTTAATGAAAAACTGTTTTTT. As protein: CASTDSLNEKLFF.